This T cell receptor (beta chain) was observed in a study of cytomegalovirus exposure and HLA in healthy donors. This clone was seen only a few times. The PCR contained 60 Vbeta and 13 Jbeta primers. Repertoires were generated with immunoSEQ multiplex PCR, while TCRdb's copy carries only in-frame clones and drops some. The table lists 100,000 to 150,000 clones, about 73% of them singletons. From germline, CDR1 is SGHAT and CDR2 FQNNGV. Between the trimmed V and J ends, which lost 1 base and 0 bases, there was a span of 5 bases. The CDR3 consists of 14 residues. The chain has TRBV11-2 and TRBJ2-3; D not resolved. The TCR sequence derives from a woman aged 40 to 50 in good health and CMV-seronegative. The sequenced material came from PBMCs. CDR3 nucleotides: TGTGCCAGCAGCTTAGGACATAGCACAGATACGCAGTATTTT. It specifies CASSLGHSTDTQYF.